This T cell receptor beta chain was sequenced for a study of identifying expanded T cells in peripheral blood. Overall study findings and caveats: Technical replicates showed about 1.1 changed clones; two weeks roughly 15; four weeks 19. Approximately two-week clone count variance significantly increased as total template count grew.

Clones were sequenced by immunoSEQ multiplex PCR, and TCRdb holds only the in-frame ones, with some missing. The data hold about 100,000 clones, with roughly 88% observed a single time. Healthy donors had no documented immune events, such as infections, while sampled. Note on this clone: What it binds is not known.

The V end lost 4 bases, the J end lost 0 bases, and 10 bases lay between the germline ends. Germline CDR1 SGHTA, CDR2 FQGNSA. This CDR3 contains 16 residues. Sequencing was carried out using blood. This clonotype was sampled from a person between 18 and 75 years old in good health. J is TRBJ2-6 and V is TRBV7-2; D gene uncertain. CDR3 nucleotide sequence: TGTGCCAGCAGCTCGCGAAGGATCTCTGGGGCCAACGTCCTGACTTTC. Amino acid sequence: CASSSRRISGANVLTF.